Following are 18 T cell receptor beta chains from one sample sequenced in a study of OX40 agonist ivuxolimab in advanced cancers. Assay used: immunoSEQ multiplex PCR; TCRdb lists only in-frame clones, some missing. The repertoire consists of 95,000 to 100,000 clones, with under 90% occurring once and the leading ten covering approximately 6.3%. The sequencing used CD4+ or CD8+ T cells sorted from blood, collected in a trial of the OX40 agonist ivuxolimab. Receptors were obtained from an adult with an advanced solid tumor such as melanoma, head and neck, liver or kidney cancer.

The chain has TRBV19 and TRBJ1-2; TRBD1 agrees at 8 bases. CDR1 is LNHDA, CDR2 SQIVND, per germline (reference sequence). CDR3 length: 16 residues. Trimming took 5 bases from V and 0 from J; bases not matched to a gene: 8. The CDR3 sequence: CASSGQGGRANYGYTF. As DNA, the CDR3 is TGTGCCAGTAGTGGACAGGGCGGTAGGGCTAACTATGGCTACACCTTC. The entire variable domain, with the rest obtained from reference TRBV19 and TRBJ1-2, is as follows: DGGITQSPKYLFRKEGQNVTLSCEQNLNHDAMYWYRQDPGQGLRLIYYSQIVNDFQKGDIAEGYSVSREKKESFPLTVTSAQKNPTAFYLCASSGQGGRANYGYTFGSGTRLTVV.

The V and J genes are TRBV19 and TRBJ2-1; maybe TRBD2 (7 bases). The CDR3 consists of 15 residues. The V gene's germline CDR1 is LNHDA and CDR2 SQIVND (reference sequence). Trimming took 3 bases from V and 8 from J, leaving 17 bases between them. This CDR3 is CASSIKGGRSDEQFF. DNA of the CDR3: TGTGCCAGTAGTATCAAGGGGGGGAGGAGCGATGAGCAGTTCTTC.

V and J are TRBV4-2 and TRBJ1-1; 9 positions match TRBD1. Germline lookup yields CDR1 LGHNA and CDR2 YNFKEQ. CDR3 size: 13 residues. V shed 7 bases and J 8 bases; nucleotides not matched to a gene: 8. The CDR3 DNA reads TGTGCCAGCAAAACTACTACAGGGGGCGAAGCTTTCTTT. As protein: CASKTTTGGEAFF.

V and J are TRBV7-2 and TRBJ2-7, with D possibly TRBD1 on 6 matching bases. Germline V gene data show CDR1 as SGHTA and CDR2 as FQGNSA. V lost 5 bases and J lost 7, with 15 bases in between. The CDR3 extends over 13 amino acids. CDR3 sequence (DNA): TGTGCCAGCAGCCAACTGCAGGGGCGGGAGCAGTACTTC. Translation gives CASSQLQGREQYF. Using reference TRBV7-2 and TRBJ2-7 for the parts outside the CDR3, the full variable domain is GAGVSQSPSNKVTEKGKDVELRCDPISGHTALYWYRQSLGQGLEFLIYFQGNSAPDKSGLPSDRFSAERTGGSVSTLTIQRTQQEDSAVYLCASSQLQGREQYFGPGTRLTVT.

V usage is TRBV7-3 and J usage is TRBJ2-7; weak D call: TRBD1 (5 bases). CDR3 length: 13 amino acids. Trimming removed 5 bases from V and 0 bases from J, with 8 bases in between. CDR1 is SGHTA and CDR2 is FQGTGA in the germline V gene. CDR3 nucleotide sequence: TGTGCCAGCAGCCCGGACAACTCCTACGAGCAGTACTTC. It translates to CASSPDNSYEQYF.

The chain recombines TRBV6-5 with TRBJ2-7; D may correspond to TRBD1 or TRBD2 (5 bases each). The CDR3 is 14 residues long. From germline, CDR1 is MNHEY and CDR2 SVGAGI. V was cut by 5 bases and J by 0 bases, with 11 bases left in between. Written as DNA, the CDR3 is TGTGCCAGCAGTCGGGACGGGACCTCCTACGAGCAGTACTTC. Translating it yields CASSRDGTSYEQYF.

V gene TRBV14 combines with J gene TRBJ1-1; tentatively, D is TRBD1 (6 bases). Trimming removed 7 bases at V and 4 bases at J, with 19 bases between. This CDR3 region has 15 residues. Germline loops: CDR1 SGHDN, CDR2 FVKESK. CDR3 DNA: TGTGCCAGCACCGCAGCCCGACAGGCCGGCACTGAAGCTTTCTTT. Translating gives CASTAARQAGTEAFF.

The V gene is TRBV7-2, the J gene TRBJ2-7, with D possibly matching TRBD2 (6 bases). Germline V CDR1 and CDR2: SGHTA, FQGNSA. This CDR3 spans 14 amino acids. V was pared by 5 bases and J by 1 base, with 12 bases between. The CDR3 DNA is TGTGCCAGCAGCCCCTTGCGGGGATCCTACGAGCAGTACTTC. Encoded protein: CASSPLRGSYEQYF. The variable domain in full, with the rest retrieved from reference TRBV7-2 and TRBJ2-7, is GAGVSQSPSNKVTEKGKDVELRCDPISGHTALYWYRQSLGQGLEFLIYFQGNSAPDKSGLPSDRFSAERTGGSVSTLTIQRTQQEDSAVYLCASSPLRGSYEQYFGPGTRLTVT.

In DNA, the CDR3 is TGTGCCAGCAGTTACTCAAGGACCCTCGGGGGGGATGAGCAGTTCTTC. It codes for CASSYSRTLGGDEQFF. The chain has TRBV6-6 and TRBJ2-1, with 8 bases lining up with TRBD2. The ends lost 0 bases at V and 8 bases at J; junction bases unmatched: 9. The CDR3 is 16 amino acids. The V gene's germline CDR1 is MNHNY and CDR2 SVGAGI (reference sequence).

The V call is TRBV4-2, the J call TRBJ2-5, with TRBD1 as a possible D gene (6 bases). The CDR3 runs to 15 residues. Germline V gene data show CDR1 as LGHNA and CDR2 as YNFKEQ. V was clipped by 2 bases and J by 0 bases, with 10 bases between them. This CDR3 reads CASSQPDRNQETQYF. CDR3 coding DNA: TGTGCCAGCAGCCAACCCGACAGGAACCAAGAGACCCAGTACTTC.

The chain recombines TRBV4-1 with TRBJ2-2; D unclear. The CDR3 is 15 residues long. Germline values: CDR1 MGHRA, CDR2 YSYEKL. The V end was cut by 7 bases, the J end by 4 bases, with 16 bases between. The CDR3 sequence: CASNLGDSSTGELFF. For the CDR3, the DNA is TGCGCCAGCAACCTCGGCGACTCAAGCACCGGGGAGCTGTTTTTT.

CDR3 sequence reads: CASSLVGGAAHEQYF. The DNA of the CDR3 is TGCGCCAGCAGCTTGGTTGGGGGCGCAGCCCACGAGCAGTACTTC. The rearrangement joins TRBV5-1 to TRBJ2-7; D perhaps matches TRBD1 (6 bases). CDR3 length equals 15 residues. Germline values: CDR1 SGHRS, CDR2 YFSETQ. V was clipped by 0 bases and J by 5 bases, with 15 bases between them.

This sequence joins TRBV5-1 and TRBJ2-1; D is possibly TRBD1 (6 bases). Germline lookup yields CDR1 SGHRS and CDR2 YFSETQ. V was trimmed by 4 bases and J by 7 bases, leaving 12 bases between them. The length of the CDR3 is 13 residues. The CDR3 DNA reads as TGCGCCAGCAGCCTACAGGGTGGGAATGAGCAGTTCTTC. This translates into CASSLQGGNEQFF.

The CDR3 DNA is TGTGCCATCAGTGGCCTGGGGAGGGGAAACATTCAGTACTTC. This translates into CAISGLGRGNIQYF. J is TRBJ2-4 and V is TRBV10-3; the match to TRBD2 covers 7 bases. CDR3 length: 14 amino acids. Trimming cost V 4 bases and J 6 bases; bases outside gene matches: 6. Per germline, CDR1 ENHRY and CDR2 SYGVKD.

CDR3 protein: CASSLLAGTYNEQFF. CDR3 nucleotides: TGTGCCAGCAGTCTTCTAGCGGGGACCTACAATGAGCAGTTCTTC. The chain carries TRBV6-1 and TRBJ2-1; 9 nucleotides align to TRBD2. With V trimmed by 5 bases and J by 2 bases, 4 bases remained unmatched. The CDR3 loop spans 15 amino acids. Germline V gene sequence: CDR1 MNHNS, CDR2 SASEGT.

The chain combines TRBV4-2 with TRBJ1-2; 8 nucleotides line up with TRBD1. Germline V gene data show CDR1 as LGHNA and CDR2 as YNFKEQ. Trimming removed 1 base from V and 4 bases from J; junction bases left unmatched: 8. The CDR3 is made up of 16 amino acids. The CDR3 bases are TGTGCCAGCAGCCAAGCCTCGACAGGGGAGGTCTATGGCTACACCTTC. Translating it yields CASSQASTGEVYGYTF.

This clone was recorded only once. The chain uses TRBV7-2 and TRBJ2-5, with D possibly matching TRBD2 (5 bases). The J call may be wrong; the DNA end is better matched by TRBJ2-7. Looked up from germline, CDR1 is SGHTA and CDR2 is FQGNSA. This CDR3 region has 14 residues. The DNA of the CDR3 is TGTGCCAGCAGCTTAGTCCGGGACTCCTACGAGCAGTACTTC. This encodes CASSLVRDSYEQYF.

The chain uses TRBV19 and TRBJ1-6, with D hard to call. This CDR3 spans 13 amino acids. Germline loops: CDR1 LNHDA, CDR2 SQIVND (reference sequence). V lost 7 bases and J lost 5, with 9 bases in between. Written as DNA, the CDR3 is TGTGCCAGTAAACTAAGGCATAATTCACCCCTCCACTTT. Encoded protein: CASKLRHNSPLHF.